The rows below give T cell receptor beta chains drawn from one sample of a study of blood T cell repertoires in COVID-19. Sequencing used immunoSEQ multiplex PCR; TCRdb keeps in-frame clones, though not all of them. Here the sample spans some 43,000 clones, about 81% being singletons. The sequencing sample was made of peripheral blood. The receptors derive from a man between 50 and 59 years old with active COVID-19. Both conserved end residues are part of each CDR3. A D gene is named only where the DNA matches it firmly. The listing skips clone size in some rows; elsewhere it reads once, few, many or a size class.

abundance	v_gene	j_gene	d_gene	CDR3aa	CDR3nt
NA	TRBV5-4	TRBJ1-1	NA	CASSFMNTEAFF	TGTGCCAGCAGCTTTATGAACACTGAAGCTTTCTTT
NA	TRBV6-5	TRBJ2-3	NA	CASSLRTGTDTQYF	TGTGCCAGCAGTCTCCGGACTGGCACAGATACGCAGTATTTT
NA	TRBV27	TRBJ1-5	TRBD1	CASSYRGSNQPQHF	TGTGCCAGCAGCTACAGGGGTAGCAATCAGCCCCAGCATTTT
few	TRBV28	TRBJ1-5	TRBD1	CASTTGQQRQPQHF	TGTGCCAGCACCACGGGACAGCAGAGACAGCCCCAGCATTTT
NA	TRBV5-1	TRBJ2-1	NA	CASSPDIPVQGEQFF	TGCGCCAGCAGCCCCGACATCCCGGTACAGGGTGAGCAGTTCTTC
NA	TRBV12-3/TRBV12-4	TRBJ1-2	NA	CASSWGGSYGYTF	TGTGCCAGCAGTTGGGGGGGTTCCTATGGCTACACCTTC
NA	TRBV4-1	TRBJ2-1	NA	CASSQIQGNYNEQFF	TGCGCCAGCAGCCAGATACAGGGAAACTACAATGAGCAGTTCTTC
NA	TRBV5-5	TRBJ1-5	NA	CASSFESDRDHQPQHF	TGTGCCAGCAGCTTTGAGTCTGACAGAGACCATCAGCCCCAGCATTTT
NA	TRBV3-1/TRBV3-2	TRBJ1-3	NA	CASSQGSQGSGNTIYF	TGTGCCAGCAGCCAAGGGAGCCAGGGCTCTGGAAACACCATATATTTT
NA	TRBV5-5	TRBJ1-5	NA	CASSFRDNQPQHF	TGTGCCAGCAGCTTCCGGGATAATCAGCCCCAGCATTTT
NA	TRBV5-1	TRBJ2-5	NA	CASSRAGRGEETQYF	TGCGCCAGCAGCCGGGCGGGCAGGGGGGAAGAGACCCAGTACTTC
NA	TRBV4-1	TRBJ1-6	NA	CASSQGASIYSPLHF	TGCGCCAGCAGCCAAGGGGCTTCAATCTATTCACCCCTCCACTTT
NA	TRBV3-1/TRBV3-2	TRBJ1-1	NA	CASSHYSGGATEAFF	TGTGCCAGCAGCCACTATTCCGGGGGGGCTACTGAAGCTTTCTTT
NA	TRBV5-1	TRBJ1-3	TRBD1	CASSLMTGGSGNTIYF	TGCGCCAGCAGCTTGATGACAGGGGGTTCTGGAAACACCATATATTTT
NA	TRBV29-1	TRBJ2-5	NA	CSVEWTDFQETQYF	TGCAGCGTTGAATGGACAGACTTCCAAGAGACCCAGTACTTC
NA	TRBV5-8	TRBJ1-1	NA	CASSLDSLTEAFF	TGTGCCAGCAGCTTGGACAGTTTGACTGAAGCTTTCTTT
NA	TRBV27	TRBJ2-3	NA	CASSLLPGGGTDTQYF	TGTGCCAGCAGTTTACTGCCGGGGGGCGGCACAGATACGCAGTATTTT
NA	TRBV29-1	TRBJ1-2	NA	CSVDEGVRDGYTF	TGCAGCGTTGATGAGGGGGTGAGGGATGGCTACACCTTC
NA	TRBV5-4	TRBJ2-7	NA	CASSLVGLTGIYEQYF	TGTGCCAGCAGCTTGGTGGGGCTTACAGGAATTTACGAGCAGTACTTC
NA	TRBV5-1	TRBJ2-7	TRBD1	CASSLGIGQGREQYF	TGCGCCAGCAGCTTGGGAATCGGACAGGGGCGCGAGCAGTACTTC
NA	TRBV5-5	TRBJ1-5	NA	CASSLEGSGRISNQPQHF	TGTGCCAGCAGCTTGGAAGGGTCAGGGCGGATTAGCAATCAGCCCCAGCATTTT
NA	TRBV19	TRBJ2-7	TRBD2	CASSIGWTSSYEQYF	TGTGCCAGTAGTATAGGATGGACTAGCTCCTACGAGCAGTACTTC